A single sample gave rise to the 27 T cell receptor beta chains below, sequenced in a study of OX40 agonist ivuxolimab in advanced cancers. Sequencing was performed with immunoSEQ multiplex PCR; in TCRdb, only in-frame clones are kept and a portion is missing. The sample includes about 53,000 clones, approximately 84% of them seen just once. Here the sequenced sample was CD4+ or CD8+ T cells sorted from blood, taken in a trial of the OX40 agonist ivuxolimab. Receptor source: an adult with an advanced solid tumor such as melanoma, head and neck, liver or kidney cancer.

V usage is TRBV7-8 and J usage is TRBJ2-1; 15 bases map to TRBD2. Germline V gene lookup returns CDR1 SGHVS and CDR2 FQNEAQ. Trimming removed 4 bases from V and 9 bases from J; junction bases left unmatched: 7. This CDR3 spans 16 amino acids. The CDR3 DNA reads as TGTGCCAGCAGCTCCACCCCGGGACTAGCGGGAGGTGAGCAGTTCTTC. Translated, it gives CASSSTPGLAGGEQFF.

V and J are TRBV5-4 and TRBJ2-7; TRBD1 matches 10 bases. The CDR3 has 15 residues. Trimming removed 1 base from V and 7 bases from J; junction bases left unmatched: 8. The V gene's germline CDR1 is SGHNT and CDR2 YYREEE (reference sequence). The CDR3 region is CASSLLGTGESEQYF. The CDR3 DNA follows: TGTGCCAGCAGCTTGTTAGGGACAGGGGAAAGTGAGCAGTACTTC.

This clone was seen once. The J gene is TRBJ2-7, the V gene TRBV6-5; weak D call: TRBD2 (5 bases). The CDR3 contains 13 residues. V was shortened by 6 bases and J by 0 bases, with 9 bases between the two germline ends. Germline CDR1 and CDR2: MNHEY and SVGAGI. The CDR3 region is CASSATNSYEQYF. CDR3 DNA: TGTGCCAGCAGCGCGACTAACTCCTACGAGCAGTACTTC.

This clone was observed a handful of times. This sequence joins TRBV5-1 and TRBJ2-1, with no clear D. The V and J ends lost 5 bases and 7 bases respectively, with 7 bases between them. Germline V lookup: CDR1 SGHRS, CDR2 YFSETQ. CDR3 length equals 11 residues. The CDR3 sequence: CASRRRNEQFF. DNA of the CDR3: TGCGCCAGCAGACGTAGGAATGAGCAGTTCTTC.

The chain links TRBV11-2 to TRBJ2-1, with 11 nucleotides matching TRBD2. Germline trimming cut 3 bases from V and 7 bases from J; bases unmatched to any gene: 5. The CDR3 is 15 residues long. Germline CDR1 and CDR2: SGHAT and FQNNGV. In nucleotides, the CDR3 is TGTGCCAGCAGCTTGACTAGCGGGGTAGCTAATGAGCAGTTCTTC. This encodes CASSLTSGVANEQFF.

The chain recombines TRBV27 with TRBJ1-6, with TRBD1 identical over 8 bases. V lost 5 bases to trimming and J lost 10 bases; unmatched junction nucleotides: 7. The CDR3 is 14 residues long. Germline V gene sequence: CDR1 MNHEY, CDR2 SMNVEV (reference sequence). The CDR3 nucleotides are TGTGCCAGCAGTCCTGGACAGGGACGGTCACCCCTCCACTTT. Its protein product is CASSPGQGRSPLHF.

This sequence joins TRBV7-2 and TRBJ2-1, with D hard to call. This CDR3 comprises 12 residues. The V gene lost 5 bases and the J gene lost 9 bases, with 11 bases spanning the gap. CDR1 and CDR2 (germline): SGHTA, FQGNSA. For the CDR3, the DNA is TGTGCCAGCAGCCCCACCTACGGTGAGCAGTTCTTC. It translates to CASSPTYGEQFF.

J is TRBJ1-3 and V is TRBV6-5; D is undetermined. The V end lost 4 bases, the J end lost 4 bases, and 14 bases lay between the germline ends. Germline V lookup: CDR1 MNHEY, CDR2 SVGAGI. The CDR3 is 15 residues long. This CDR3 reads CASSLDGVTGNTIYF. The CDR3 nucleotides read TGTGCCAGCAGTTTGGACGGGGTAACCGGAAACACCATATATTTT.

The chain carries TRBV5-1 and TRBJ1-1; 9 bases agree with TRBD1. The CDR3 runs to 16 residues. CDR1 and CDR2 from the germline V gene are SGHRS and YFSETQ. J gave up 5 bases and V 1 base, and 9 bases lay outside the gene matches. CDR3 sequence reads: CASSLTGDRVGTEAFF. The CDR3 bases are TGCGCCAGCAGCTTGACTGGGGACAGGGTGGGGACTGAAGCTTTCTTT.

V is TRBV5-4 and J is TRBJ1-1; D unclear. Per the germline V gene, CDR1 is SGHNT and CDR2 is YYREEE (reference sequence). Trimming stripped 0 bases from V and 0 bases from J, with 12 bases between. This CDR3 contains 16 residues. The CDR3 region has the DNA TGTGCCAGCAGCTTGGCAGCAGGTGCTATGAACACTGAAGCTTTCTTT. It translates to CASSLAAGAMNTEAFF.

V usage is TRBV5-1 and J usage is TRBJ2-7; 9 positions agree with TRBD1. CDR1 SGHRS and CDR2 YFSETQ come from the germline V gene. The CDR3 is made up of 15 amino acids. The J segment lost 6 bases and the V segment lost 0 bases, leaving 7 bases of the junction unmatched. CDR3 amino acids: CASSLATGGAFEQYF. CDR3 coding DNA: TGCGCCAGCAGCTTGGCCACAGGGGGCGCGTTCGAGCAGTACTTC.

The V call is TRBV6-1, the J call TRBJ2-1; D unclear. Trimming stripped 2 bases from V and 0 bases from J, with 8 bases between. This CDR3 comprises 15 residues. CDR1 and CDR2 from the germline V gene are MNHNS and SASEGT. Here the CDR3 DNA reads TGTGCCAGCAGTGAATCTCGGCCCTCCTACAATGAGCAGTTCTTC. Amino acid sequence: CASSESRPSYNEQFF.

This clone has only a few counts. The chain carries TRBV7-7 and TRBJ1-3; unclear D gene. The CDR3 is made up of 15 amino acids. Looked up from germline, CDR1 is SSHAT and CDR2 is FNYEAQ (reference sequence). V was clipped by 5 bases and J by 3 bases, with 14 bases between them. The CDR3 reads CASSPPGGNGNTIYF. The DNA for the CDR3 is TGTGCCAGCAGCCCCCCCGGAGGGAATGGAAACACCATATATTTT.

This chain joins TRBV6-4 and TRBJ2-3; 10 bases align to TRBD2. The CDR3 covers 16 residues. The V segment lost 4 bases and the J segment 0 bases; nucleotides outside the gene matches: 4. Germline loops: CDR1 MRHNA, CDR2 SNTAGT. For the CDR3, the DNA is TGTGCCAGCAGTGCCCTAGCGGGGGTAAGCACAGATACGCAGTATTTT. Its protein product is CASSALAGVSTDTQYF.

This chain connects TRBV10-3 to TRBJ2-7; 8 bases are shared with TRBD2. Germline V gives CDR1 ENHRY, CDR2 SYGVKD. The length of the CDR3 is 14 residues. Losses at the gene ends were 11 bases for V and 2 bases for J; bases not matched to a gene: 11. The CDR3 bases are TGTGCCTCTCAGCGGGAGCCCGGGGCCTACGAGCAGTACTTC. This gives the protein CASQREPGAYEQYF.

The chain joins TRBV14 to TRBJ2-7; TRBD2 matches 13 bases. Germline V gene sequence: CDR1 SGHDN, CDR2 FVKESK. Trimming removed 5 bases from V and 4 bases from J; junction bases left unmatched: 5. The CDR3 totals 15 residues. The CDR3: CASSEGLAGLYEQYF. CDR3 nucleotide sequence: TGTGCCAGCAGCGAGGGACTAGCGGGACTGTACGAGCAGTACTTC.

V usage is TRBV6-5 and J usage is TRBJ2-3; D remains ambiguous. Deletions cut 0 bases from V and 5 bases from J, with 9 bases between. The CDR3 covers 14 residues. Germline loops: CDR1 MNHEY, CDR2 SVGAGI. The CDR3 nucleotides are TGTGCCAGCAGTTACTCCGGAGTTGAAGATACGCAGTATTTT. Translated, it gives CASSYSGVEDTQYF.

The CDR3 here is CASSLSIGGVGQPQHF. CDR3 coding DNA: TGTGCCAGCAGTTTATCGATAGGCGGGGTCGGTCAGCCCCAGCATTTT. This sequence joins TRBV27 and TRBJ1-5; D remains ambiguous. Looked up from germline, CDR1 is MNHEY and CDR2 is SMNVEV (reference sequence). CDR3 length: 16 residues. Trimming stripped 0 bases from V and 6 bases from J, with 15 bases between.

J is TRBJ2-1 and V is TRBV15; TRBD2 matches 8 bases. V lost 9 bases and J lost 7; bases outside the gene matches: 8. Germline V lookup: CDR1 LNHNV, CDR2 YYDKDF (reference sequence). This CDR3 has 13 amino acids. The CDR3 bases are TGTGCCACTACGGGACTAGTCTTTAATGAGCAGTTCTTC. Translated: CATTGLVFNEQFF.

CDR3 loop: CASSPIGTSGRAHNEQFF. The CDR3 region has the DNA TGTGCCAGCTCACCTATAGGGACTAGCGGGAGGGCTCACAATGAGCAGTTCTTC. The rearrangement joins TRBV18 to TRBJ2-1; 16 bases are shared with TRBD2. This CDR3 spans 18 amino acids. Germline assignment: CDR1 KGHSH and CDR2 LQKENI. After removal of 3 bases from V and 5 bases from J, the junction contained 7 bases not matched to a gene. The full variable domain, in which reference TRBV18 and TRBJ2-1 provide the parts outside the CDR3, is NAGVMQNPRHLVRRRGQEARLRCSPMKGHSHVYWYRQLPEEGLKFMVYLQKENIIDESGMPKERFSAEFPKEGPSILRIQQVVRGDSAAYFCASSPIGTSGRAHNEQFFGPGTRLTVL.

The gene calls are TRBV5-1 and TRBJ2-3; 7 bases are a match to TRBD2. In germline, CDR1 is SGHRS, CDR2 YFSETQ. The trim removed 4 bases at V and 1 base at J, leaving 0 bases unmatched. The CDR3 spans 13 residues. The CDR3 DNA reads TGCGCCAGCAGCGGGGGGGGCACAGATACGCAGTATTTT. It encodes CASSGGGTDTQYF.

The chain recombines TRBV7-6 with TRBJ2-7; unclear D gene. Germline V gives CDR1 SGHVS, CDR2 FNYEAQ. Trimming cost V 5 bases and J 4 bases, with 12 bases left between them. The CDR3 runs 13 residues. CDR3 DNA sequence: TGTGCCAGCAGCCCCTCCCCCGGTTACGAGCAGTACTTC. Protein product: CASSPSPGYEQYF.

This clone came up a few times. The chain links TRBV2 to TRBJ1-5; maybe TRBD1 (5 bases). The CDR3 consists of 18 residues. Per germline, CDR1 SNHLY and CDR2 FYNNEI. V was shortened by 6 bases and J by 1 base, with 22 bases between the two germline ends. CDR3 coding DNA: TGTGCCAGCAGAGGACAAGCGGGCCTACCGGGGAGCAATCAGCCCCAGCATTTT. This codes for CASRGQAGLPGSNQPQHF.

This clone has just a few counts. The chain employs TRBV6-1 and TRBJ2-1; the D gene is possibly TRBD2 (6 bases). Germline assignment: CDR1 MNHNS and CDR2 SASEGT. The V gene lost 4 bases and the J gene lost 6 bases, with 31 bases spanning the gap. The CDR3 covers 20 residues. This CDR3 reads CASSVRELTSLDFLGNEQFF. The CDR3 DNA sequence: TGTGCCAGCAGTGTAAGGGAGTTGACTAGTTTGGATTTCCTGGGCAATGAGCAGTTCTTC.

The chain couples TRBV7-9 to TRBJ2-3; tentative D call: TRBD1 (5 bases). The CDR3 extends over 16 amino acids. Trimming left V 2 bases short and J 2 bases short, with 14 bases between. The germline CDR1 and CDR2 sequences are SEHNR and FQNEAQ (reference sequence). DNA of the CDR3: TGTGCCAGCAGCTTAATCGGCAGGGAACCCACAGATACGCAGTATTTT. Translated: CASSLIGREPTDTQYF.

The chain carries TRBV7-3 and TRBJ1-1; D remains unclear. The germline gives CDR1 SGHTA, CDR2 FQGTGA. V was pared by 3 bases and J by 2 bases, with 13 bases between. The CDR3 is 15 amino acids. CDR3: CASSFDGRPNTEAFF. CDR3 in DNA: TGTGCCAGCAGCTTCGACGGGAGACCTAACACTGAAGCTTTCTTT.

This clone was detected only once. V and J are TRBV10-3 and TRBJ2-7; the D is unclear. The V gene lost 5 bases and the J gene lost 1 base, with 12 bases spanning the gap. Germline V gene lookup returns CDR1 ENHRY and CDR2 SYGVKD. CDR3 length: 14 amino acids. CDR3 amino acids: CAISSGSASYEQYF. As DNA, the CDR3 is TGTGCCATCAGTTCGGGTTCCGCATCCTACGAGCAGTACTTC.